A selection of T cell receptor beta chains follows, all from one sample in a study of Graves' ophthalmopathy and Graves' hyperthyroidism. TCRdb independently ran MiXCR on the multiplex PCR reads; one entry per CDR3 protein. The table includes about 740,000 distinct CDR3 sequences, 40% detected once. Sequencing used peripheral blood. The source is an adult man with Graves' ophthalmopathy. CDR3s include the opening cysteine and the closing phenylalanine or tryptophan. A D gene is named only where the DNA matches it firmly. Size is omitted from some rows. Given values are once, few, many or a class for expanded clones.

d_call	clone_size	v_call	j_call	cdr3_aa	cdr3_nt
.	.	TRBV19	TRBJ2-5	CASSPGRDNQEAQYF	TGTGCCAGTAGTCCCGGCCGGGACAATCAAGAGGCCCAGTACTTC
.	.	TRBV5-4	TRBJ2-7	CASSFSGQNYEQYF	TGTGCCAGCAGCTTTAGCGGCCAGAACTACGAGCAGTACTTC
TRBD1	.	TRBV10-3	TRBJ2-3	CAITEDRATDTQYF	TGTGCCATCACCGAGGACAGGGCCACAGATACGCAGTATTTT
.	few	TRBV6-6	TRBJ1-1	CASSEGLLNTEAFF	TGTGCCAGCAGTGAGGGGCTATTGAACACTGAAGCTTTCTTT
.	.	TRBV5-4	TRBJ1-1	CASSSQGLSEAFF	TGTGCCAGCAGCTCACAGGGTCTTTCTGAAGCTTTCTTT
.	.	TRBV19	TRBJ1-6	CASSIEASGISTPLHF	TGTGCCAGTAGTATAGAGGCTAGCGGCATAAGTACACCCCTCCACTTT
.	.	TRBV29-1	TRBJ2-5	CSVARDIMETQYF	TGCAGCGTTGCCCGGGACATCATGGAGACCCAGTACTTC
.	.	TRBV25-1	TRBJ1-4	CASSEPGPLSEKLFF	TGTGCCAGCAGTGAACCGGGACCGCTAAGTGAAAAACTGTTTTTT
.	many	TRBV29-1	TRBJ2-7	CSAKPGVSYEQYF	TGCAGCGCCAAACCGGGAGTCTCCTACGAGCAGTACTTC
.	.	TRBV9	TRBJ1-2	CASSVDRMGYTF	TGTGCCAGCAGCGTAGACCGCATGGGCTACACCTTC
.	.	TRBV5-1	TRBJ1-4	CASSRAANEKLFF	TGCGCCAGCAGTAGAGCAGCGAATGAAAAACTGTTTTTT
TRBD2	.	TRBV10-3	TRBJ2-5	CAISESVASGRSQETQYF	TGTGCCATCAGTGAGTCTGTCGCTAGCGGGAGGAGCCAAGAGACCCAGTACTTC
.	.	TRBV7-9	TRBJ2-2	CASSFVSGDTGELFF	TGTGCCAGCAGTTTCGTAAGCGGAGACACCGGGGAGCTGTTTTTT
.	.	TRBV7-9	TRBJ2-2	CASSSRLGPNTGELFF	TGTGCCAGCAGCTCAAGACTAGGGCCAAACACCGGGGAGCTGTTTTTT
TRBD1	once	TRBV20-1	TRBJ1-2	CSAREVGTGGLNYGYTF	TGCAGTGCTAGAGAGGTCGGGACAGGAGGTTTAAACTATGGCTACACCTTC
.	.	TRBV5-1	TRBJ2-5	CASSIGRRDQYF	TGCGCCAGCAGTATCGGACGGAGGGACCAGTACTTC
.	many	TRBV7-9	TRBJ2-7	CASSTPLDYEQYF	TGTGCCAGCAGCACACCCCTAGACTACGAGCAGTACTTC
TRBD1	.	TRBV25-1	TRBJ1-1	CASSGTGNWNTEAFF	TGTGCCAGCTCCGGGACAGGGAACTGGAACACTGAAGCTTTCTTT
TRBD2	few	TRBV20-1	TRBJ2-7	CSAQPASGGLYEQYF	TGCAGTGCTCAGCCAGCTAGCGGAGGACTTTACGAGCAGTACTTC
TRBD1	once	TRBV10-2	TRBJ1-5	CASSVWGQGGDNQPQHF	TGCGCCAGCAGTGTATGGGGACAGGGGGGGGACAATCAGCCCCAGCATTTT
.	.	TRBV9	TRBJ2-7	CASSVESRTYEQYF	TGTGCCAGCAGCGTAGAGAGCAGAACCTACGAGCAGTACTTC
.	many	TRBV2	TRBJ1-4	CASSSRDGRNEKLFF	TGTGCCAGCAGTTCCCGGGACGGACGGAATGAAAAACTGTTTTTT
.	few	TRBV6-5	TRBJ1-3	CASTYRHSGNTIYF	TGTGCCAGCACCTACAGGCACTCTGGAAACACCATATATTTT
.	.	TRBV5-1	TRBJ1-1	CASGLGWTAGEDTEAFF	TGCGCCAGCGGACTTGGGTGGACAGCGGGAGAGGACACTGAAGCTTTCTTT
TRBD1	.	TRBV29-1	TRBJ2-7	CSVEAPGEGAIYEQYF	TGCAGCGTTGAAGCCCCCGGCGAGGGGGCGATCTACGAGCAGTACTTC
TRBD1	few	TRBV20-1	TRBJ1-6	CSARKAGQAYNSPLHF	TGCAGTGCTAGAAAAGCGGGACAGGCATATAATTCACCCCTCCACTTT
.	many	TRBV2	TRBJ1-2	CASSEATGNYGYTF	TGTGCCAGCAGTGAAGCCACAGGGAACTATGGCTACACCTTC
TRBD1	.	TRBV5-6	TRBJ1-6	CASSPGTAPYSPLHF	TGTGCCAGCAGCCCGGGGACAGCACCATATTCACCCCTCCACTTT
TRBD1	.	TRBV19	TRBJ1-2	CASLAGTANYGYTF	TGTGCCAGTTTGGCCGGGACAGCAAACTATGGCTACACCTTC
.	many	TRBV10-3	TRBJ1-2	CAISEFLLYGYTF	TGTGCCATCAGTGAATTCCTCCTCTATGGCTACACCTTC
.	few	TRBV15	TRBJ1-5	CATSRDTGPVGQPQHF	TGTGCCACCAGCAGAGATACGGGTCCCGTGGGTCAGCCCCAGCATTTT